Listed below are T cell receptor beta chains from one sample, sequenced in a study of T-cell reconstitution after alpha-beta-depleted transplantation in children. TCRdb re-called the PCR reads through MiXCR, storing one row per CDR3 protein. Among approximately 240,000 distinct CDR3 sequences listed, around 9.5% were seen once. The sample here was PBMCs from the stem cell graft donor, taken from the stem cell graft. These receptors all come from a human donor who donated a stem cell graft to a child with acute lymphoblastic leukemia. Both conserved end residues are part of each CDR3. The order of the fields is clone size, J gene, D gene, V gene, CDR3 DNA, CDR3 protein. The D gene is left open where the match is weak. Expanded clones get a size class; other rows say once, few or many, or leave the size out.

clone_size: many; j_call: TRBJ2-2; d_call: TRBD2; v_call: TRBV10-3; cdr3_nt: TGTGCCATCAGTGAGTCGGCTAGCGGGAACACCGGGGAGCTGTTTTTT; cdr3_aa: CAISESASGNTGELFF
clone_size: few; j_call: TRBJ2-7; d_call: .; v_call: TRBV27; cdr3_nt: TGTGCCAGCAGTTCCCTTCAAACAGGGTTGATTGCAGGGGAGCAGTACTTC; cdr3_aa: CASSSLQTGLIAGEQYF
clone_size: few; j_call: TRBJ2-2; d_call: TRBD2; v_call: TRBV6-2/TRBV6-3; cdr3_nt: TGTGCCAGCAGCCCCCGACTAGCGGGGGGTACCGGGGAGCTGTTTTTT; cdr3_aa: CASSPRLAGGTGELFF
clone_size: few; j_call: TRBJ2-1; d_call: .; v_call: TRBV14; cdr3_nt: TGTGCCAGCAGCCGCGAGGGGGGGGGGCGCCTTTCGAATGAGCAGTTCTTC; cdr3_aa: CASSREGGGRLSNEQFF
clone_size: few; j_call: TRBJ1-2; d_call: .; v_call: TRBV12-3/TRBV12-4; cdr3_nt: TGTGCCAGCAGTTTTTTGGCATATGGCTACACCTTC; cdr3_aa: CASSFLAYGYTF
clone_size: .; j_call: TRBJ1-2; d_call: TRBD1; v_call: TRBV10-3; cdr3_nt: TGTGCCATCAGTGAGCATGCGACAGGGTATGGCTACACCTTC; cdr3_aa: CAISEHATGYGYTF
clone_size: few; j_call: TRBJ1-2; d_call: TRBD1; v_call: TRBV10-2; cdr3_nt: TGCGCCAGCAGGCAGACAGGGCCTCAGGACTATGGCTACACCTTC; cdr3_aa: CASRQTGPQDYGYTF
clone_size: few; j_call: TRBJ1-5; d_call: .; v_call: TRBV5-6; cdr3_nt: TGTGCCAGCAGCTTGGGCGAGGTCCAGCCCCAGCATTTT; cdr3_aa: CASSLGEVQPQHF
clone_size: many; j_call: TRBJ2-1; d_call: .; v_call: TRBV10-3; cdr3_nt: TGTGCCTCCAGTCCAGGGCGCAATGAGCAGTTCTTC; cdr3_aa: CASSPGRNEQFF
clone_size: many; j_call: TRBJ2-7; d_call: TRBD1; v_call: TRBV20-1; cdr3_nt: TGCAGCGCCCGACAGGGTAGGGCCTACGAGCAGTACTTC; cdr3_aa: CSARQGRAYEQYF
clone_size: .; j_call: TRBJ1-6; d_call: TRBD1; v_call: TRBV3-1; cdr3_nt: TGTGCCAGCAGCGAGGACAGGGAGGATTCACCCCTCCACTTT; cdr3_aa: CASSEDREDSPLHF
clone_size: few; j_call: TRBJ2-5; d_call: .; v_call: TRBV6-5; cdr3_nt: TGTGCCAGCAGTCTACAGGGTTTCCAAGAGACCCAGTACTTC; cdr3_aa: CASSLQGFQETQYF
clone_size: few; j_call: TRBJ2-1; d_call: TRBD1; v_call: TRBV20-1; cdr3_nt: TGCAGTGCTAACCGGCCGGACAGGGGTTTTGAGCAGTTCTTC; cdr3_aa: CSANRPDRGFEQFF
clone_size: many; j_call: TRBJ2-1; d_call: TRBD2; v_call: TRBV15; cdr3_nt: TGTGCCACCAGCAGAGCGTGGACTAGCGGTACCTACAATGAGCAGTTCTTC; cdr3_aa: CATSRAWTSGTYNEQFF
clone_size: many; j_call: TRBJ1-5; d_call: .; v_call: TRBV27; cdr3_nt: TGTGCCAGCAGGGGGGGAATGAACAATCAGCCCCAGCATTTT; cdr3_aa: CASRGGMNNQPQHF
clone_size: .; j_call: TRBJ1-2; d_call: TRBD1; v_call: TRBV5-1; cdr3_nt: TGCGCCAGCAGCCATGACAGGGACGGAGCTAACTATGGCTACACCTTC; cdr3_aa: CASSHDRDGANYGYTF
clone_size: many; j_call: TRBJ1-1; d_call: .; v_call: TRBV6-5; cdr3_nt: TGTGCCAGCAGTTACGGGCGGAACACTGAAGCTTTCTTT; cdr3_aa: CASSYGRNTEAFF
clone_size: few; j_call: TRBJ1-1; d_call: TRBD1; v_call: TRBV12-3/TRBV12-4; cdr3_nt: TGTGCCAGCAGTCGACCGGGACAGCGGTTCGGAACTGAAGCTTTCTTT; cdr3_aa: CASSRPGQRFGTEAFF
clone_size: many; j_call: TRBJ1-4; d_call: .; v_call: TRBV7-9; cdr3_nt: TGTGCCAGCATGGGTGAAAAACTGTTTTTT; cdr3_aa: CASMGEKLFF
clone_size: few; j_call: TRBJ1-1; d_call: .; v_call: TRBV12-3/TRBV12-4; cdr3_nt: TGTGCCAGCAGTGAGGAGTGGCTGAACACTGAAGCTTTCTTT; cdr3_aa: CASSEEWLNTEAFF
clone_size: few; j_call: TRBJ1-6; d_call: .; v_call: TRBV5-1; cdr3_nt: TGCGCCAGCAGCTTCGGCCTCATCAGAAATAATTCACCCCTCCACTTT; cdr3_aa: CASSFGLIRNNSPLHF
clone_size: few; j_call: TRBJ2-7; d_call: .; v_call: TRBV27; cdr3_nt: TGTGCCAGCATGTCGGGCTACGAGCAGTACTTC; cdr3_aa: CASMSGYEQYF
clone_size: many; j_call: TRBJ2-7; d_call: .; v_call: TRBV7-6; cdr3_nt: TGTGCCAGCAGCGGGCTACACGAGCAGTACTTC; cdr3_aa: CASSGLHEQYF
clone_size: .; j_call: TRBJ2-6; d_call: .; v_call: TRBV5-5; cdr3_nt: TGTGCCAGCAGCTTTCCCACAGCTGGGGCCAACGTCCTGACTTTC; cdr3_aa: CASSFPTAGANVLTF
clone_size: many; j_call: TRBJ2-3; d_call: TRBD2; v_call: TRBV9; cdr3_nt: TGTGCCAGCAGCGTAGTCGGGACTAGCGGGCAAGATACGCAGTATTTT; cdr3_aa: CASSVVGTSGQDTQYF
clone_size: .; j_call: TRBJ2-2; d_call: TRBD1; v_call: TRBV4-1; cdr3_nt: TGCGCCAGCAGCCAAGGGGACAGGGGAGGCGGGGAGCTGTTTTTT; cdr3_aa: CASSQGDRGGGELFF
clone_size: few; j_call: TRBJ2-2; d_call: .; v_call: TRBV7-7; cdr3_nt: TGTGCCAGCAGCTTAGCTGAGGCTAGAACGAACACCGGGGAGCTGTTTTTT; cdr3_aa: CASSLAEARTNTGELFF
clone_size: many; j_call: TRBJ2-1; d_call: .; v_call: TRBV10-1; cdr3_nt: TGCGCCAGCAGTTCGCGGATGTCCTACAATGAGCAGTTCTTC; cdr3_aa: CASSSRMSYNEQFF
clone_size: many; j_call: TRBJ2-5; d_call: .; v_call: TRBV7-2; cdr3_nt: TGTGCCAGCAGCTTAGCGCCCGGGGATGGGACCCAGTACTTC; cdr3_aa: CASSLAPGDGTQYF
clone_size: many; j_call: TRBJ1-5; d_call: .; v_call: TRBV4-3; cdr3_nt: TGCGCCAGCAGCCCCGGGCCGGGAATGCCCCAGCATTTT; cdr3_aa: CASSPGPGMPQHF
clone_size: .; j_call: TRBJ2-7; d_call: TRBD2; v_call: TRBV20-1; cdr3_nt: TGCAGTGCTCAAGACGGGACTAGGAGCTCCTACGAGCAGTACTTC; cdr3_aa: CSAQDGTRSSYEQYF
clone_size: few; j_call: TRBJ1-1; d_call: .; v_call: TRBV30; cdr3_nt: TGTGCCTGGAGCCGAGGGGAGGGAGTGAGAGAGACTGAAGCTTTCTTT; cdr3_aa: CAWSRGEGVRETEAFF
clone_size: few; j_call: TRBJ1-1; d_call: TRBD1; v_call: TRBV4-1; cdr3_nt: TGCGCCAGCAGCCAAGAAAGAAGCAGGGGGCGTCACACTGAAGCTTTCTTT; cdr3_aa: CASSQERSRGRHTEAFF
clone_size: .; j_call: TRBJ1-1; d_call: .; v_call: TRBV12-3/TRBV12-4; cdr3_nt: TGTGCCAGCACCGACAGGAAGACGAACACTGAAGCTTTCTTT; cdr3_aa: CASTDRKTNTEAFF
clone_size: .; j_call: TRBJ1-1; d_call: .; v_call: TRBV27; cdr3_nt: TGTGCCAGCAGTAATGCCATGAACACTGAAGCTTTCTTT; cdr3_aa: CASSNAMNTEAFF
clone_size: many; j_call: TRBJ2-1; d_call: TRBD2; v_call: TRBV29-1; cdr3_nt: TGCAGCGGAGGGCGGGGTAGCGGGGGCGTTGAGCAGTTCTTC; cdr3_aa: CSGGRGSGGVEQFF
clone_size: many; j_call: TRBJ2-6; d_call: .; v_call: TRBV12-3/TRBV12-4; cdr3_nt: TGTGCCAGCAGTTTAGGACTTTCTGGGGCCAACGTCCTGACTTTC; cdr3_aa: CASSLGLSGANVLTF
clone_size: many; j_call: TRBJ2-7; d_call: TRBD2; v_call: TRBV5-1; cdr3_nt: TGCGCCAGCAGCGCGGGAGCTACGGGGGAGCAGTACTTC; cdr3_aa: CASSAGATGEQYF
clone_size: few; j_call: TRBJ2-2; d_call: TRBD2; v_call: TRBV4-2; cdr3_nt: TGTGCCAGCAGCCAAGCGGGAGCGGGGGGGCCGGACACCGGGGAGCTGTTTTTT; cdr3_aa: CASSQAGAGGPDTGELFF
clone_size: few; j_call: TRBJ1-1; d_call: TRBD1; v_call: TRBV29-1; cdr3_nt: TGCAGCGTGGAAGGATCAGGACAGGGGGCTGAAGCTTTCTTT; cdr3_aa: CSVEGSGQGAEAFF
clone_size: .; j_call: TRBJ1-6; d_call: .; v_call: TRBV5-1; cdr3_nt: TGCGCCAGCAGCGTGACAGAACTCAATAATTCACCCCTCCACTTT; cdr3_aa: CASSVTELNNSPLHF
clone_size: .; j_call: TRBJ1-1; d_call: .; v_call: TRBV19; cdr3_nt: TGTGCCAGTAATTATGGGCAGGAGAACACTGAAGCTTTCTTT; cdr3_aa: CASNYGQENTEAFF
clone_size: .; j_call: TRBJ1-1; d_call: .; v_call: TRBV5-6; cdr3_nt: TGTGCCAGCAGGCGGACGGACGCGAACACTGAAGCTTTCTTT; cdr3_aa: CASRRTDANTEAFF
clone_size: .; j_call: TRBJ2-7; d_call: .; v_call: TRBV7-2; cdr3_nt: TGTGCCAGCAGCTCATATAGATTCTACGAGCAGTACTTC; cdr3_aa: CASSSYRFYEQYF
clone_size: many; j_call: TRBJ2-7; d_call: TRBD2; v_call: TRBV2; cdr3_nt: TGTGCCAGCGGCTGGAGTAGCGGGACCTACGAGCAGTACTTC; cdr3_aa: CASGWSSGTYEQYF
clone_size: many; j_call: TRBJ1-5; d_call: TRBD1; v_call: TRBV27; cdr3_nt: TGTGCCAGCGGCCGGAGAAGGGACAGGGGAACGTTACAGCCCCAGCATTTT; cdr3_aa: CASGRRRDRGTLQPQHF
clone_size: .; j_call: TRBJ2-2; d_call: .; v_call: TRBV2; cdr3_nt: TGTGCCAGCAGATCAGGGTCGAACACCGGGGAGCTGTTTTTT; cdr3_aa: CASRSGSNTGELFF
clone_size: .; j_call: TRBJ1-2; d_call: TRBD1; v_call: TRBV10-3; cdr3_nt: TGTGCCATCAGTTCGCCGGGACAGGGTAATGGCTACACCTTC; cdr3_aa: CAISSPGQGNGYTF
clone_size: .; j_call: TRBJ2-7; d_call: TRBD1; v_call: TRBV20-1; cdr3_nt: TGCAGTGCTAGAGATCAGGGGACAGGGGGCGGCGACGAGCAGTACTTC; cdr3_aa: CSARDQGTGGGDEQYF
clone_size: .; j_call: TRBJ2-5; d_call: .; v_call: TRBV3-1; cdr3_nt: TGTGCCAGCAGCCTTTACATCGAAGAGACCCAGTACTTC; cdr3_aa: CASSLYIEETQYF